A selection of T cell receptor beta chains follows, all from one sample in a study of cytomegalovirus exposure and HLA in healthy donors. TCRdb's copy holds only in-frame clones and misses some; the assay was immunoSEQ multiplex PCR. The sample has around 140,000 clones, about 80% seen once; the top ten hold under 6%. Material for sequencing was PBMCs. The source of these receptors is a man aged 40-55 years in good health and CMV-seronegative. Each CDR3 is given with its conserved first and last residue. D genes are given only for firm matches. The size of a clone is reported for some rows only, either as once, few or many, or as a class for expanded clones.

.	.	TRBV7-2	TRBJ2-5	TGTGCCAGCGGGGGGGGCCAAAGGCCTGGAGAGACCCAGTACTTC	CASGGGQRPGETQYF
once	.	TRBV7-2	TRBJ1-5	TGTGCCAGCAGCTCGCAGGGTGGTCAGCCCCAGCATTTT	CASSSQGGQPQHF
.	TRBD1	TRBV27	TRBJ1-2	TGTGCCAGCAGTCTTCGACTGGGGACAGGGGGTTCGGCTAACTATGGCTACACCTTC	CASSLRLGTGGSANYGYTF
.	TRBD1	TRBV7-3	TRBJ1-1	TGTGCCAGCAGCTTGGGACAGGGGAGAGGAAAAACTGGAGCTTTCTTT	CASSLGQGRGKTGAFF
.	.	TRBV19	TRBJ2-7	TGTGCCAGTAGTTGGGTTGGCGGATCCTACGAGCAGTACTTC	CASSWVGGSYEQYF
once	.	TRBV5-1	TRBJ1-6	TGCGCCAGCAGCTTGAGTCAGAATAATTCACCCCTCCACTTT	CASSLSQNNSPLHF
.	.	TRBV5-1	TRBJ2-3	TGCGCCAGCAGCTTGGTTGGACTATTCACAGATACGCAGTATTTT	CASSLVGLFTDTQYF
.	.	TRBV2	TRBJ2-1	TGTGCCAGCGGATTCCAGGGTGCGAACAATGAGCAGTTCTTC	CASGFQGANNEQFF
few	.	TRBV6-5	TRBJ1-1	TGTGCCAGCAAGATACAGGGGAACACTGAAGCTTTCTTT	CASKIQGNTEAFF
.	TRBD2	TRBV2	TRBJ2-5	TGTGCCAGCAGGAGGGAGCGGGGTGGGGAGACCCAGTACTTC	CASRRERGGETQYF
.	.	TRBV28	TRBJ2-3	TGTGCCAGCAGTTCCTATCAGGGTTTAGATACGCAGTATTTT	CASSSYQGLDTQYF
.	TRBD1	TRBV9	TRBJ2-7	TGTGCCAGCAGCGTAGCGACAGGGTCCCAGTACGAGCAGTACTTC	CASSVATGSQYEQYF
few	.	TRBV2	TRBJ1-1	TGTGCCAGCAGTAGGGGCAGTTATGAAGACACTGAAGCTTTCTTT	CASSRGSYEDTEAFF
.	.	TRBV21-1	TRBJ2-3	TGTGCCAGCAGCGATGACAGGGTTCAAGATACGCAGTATTTT	CASSDDRVQDTQYF
.	.	TRBV28	TRBJ1-2	TGTGCCACCCGATTAGGACAATCAAACTATGGCTACACCTTC	CATRLGQSNYGYTF
few	.	TRBV30	TRBJ1-6	TGTGCCTGGAACCGGGTAAACAGGCACTACTATAATTCCCCCCTCCACTTT	CAWNRVNRHYYNSPLHF
.	TRBD2	TRBV7-9	TRBJ2-1	TGTGCCAGCAGTCGCGGGGGGGCCTCCTACAATGAGCAGTTCTTC	CASSRGGASYNEQFF
few	.	TRBV6-5	TRBJ2-1	TGTGCCAGCAGTTTCATTACCACAGGGTACAATGAGCAGTTCTTC	CASSFITTGYNEQFF
few	.	TRBV29-1	TRBJ2-7	TGCAGCGTGGTACCGGGACAAATCTACGAGCAGTACTTC	CSVVPGQIYEQYF
.	TRBD1	TRBV19	TRBJ2-6	TGTGCCAGTAGTATGGGGACAGCGGCTGGGGCCAACGTCCTGACTTTC	CASSMGTAAGANVLTF
.	.	TRBV30	TRBJ1-5	TGTGCCTGGAGTGCCGGGGAACATCAGCCCCAGCATTTT	CAWSAGEHQPQHF
.	TRBD1	TRBV7-6	TRBJ1-6	TGTGCCAGCAGCCGGACCGGGACAGGGGACGAAAATTCACCCCTCCACTTT	CASSRTGTGDENSPLHF
.	.	TRBV21-1	TRBJ1-5	TGTGCCAGCAGCAATGGACAGAGGGATCAGCCCCAGCATTTT	CASSNGQRDQPQHF
.	.	TRBV6-5	TRBJ1-2	TGTGCCAGCAGTGTCGGTTTGGTTACCGCCTATGGCTACACCTTC	CASSVGLVTAYGYTF
.	TRBD1	TRBV9	TRBJ2-3	TGTGCCAGCAGCTTCGACAGGGGAATCACAGATACGCAGTATTTT	CASSFDRGITDTQYF
few	.	TRBV28	TRBJ1-2	TGTGCCAGCAGTTTCGACCGGGTAGCGAGTGGCTACACCTTC	CASSFDRVASGYTF
.	TRBD1	TRBV10-1	TRBJ2-1	TGCGCCAGCAGTACTGACAGGGGGTTGAGCAATGAGCAGTTCTTC	CASSTDRGLSNEQFF
once	.	TRBV18	TRBJ1-2	TGTGCCAGCTCACCACTTCAGGGCATAGAGAACGGCTACACCTTC	CASSPLQGIENGYTF
.	TRBD2	TRBV2	TRBJ2-2	TGTGCCAGCAGAGCCACCGGAGGGAGGGCCGGGGAGCTGTTTTTT	CASRATGGRAGELFF
.	.	TRBV18	TRBJ2-7	TGTGCCAGCTCACCACGCAGTGAGGGAGAGCAGTACTTC	CASSPRSEGEQYF
few	.	TRBV19	TRBJ2-7	TGTGCCAGTAGTATAGGGGGACTTCCCTACGAGCAGTACTTC	CASSIGGLPYEQYF
.	TRBD1	TRBV13	TRBJ1-2	TGTGCCAGCAGCCCGGGACAGGGGACCTATGGCTACACCTTC	CASSPGQGTYGYTF
.	.	TRBV7-9	TRBJ1-4	TGTGCCAGCAGCTTAGCCGGGGGGGGCGCCCGGGAAAAACTGTTTTTT	CASSLAGGGAREKLFF
.	TRBD2	TRBV11-2	TRBJ2-7	TGTGCCAGCAGCTTAGATCGACTAGCGGGGGCGGGTGAGCAGTACTTC	CASSLDRLAGAGEQYF
.	.	TRBV7-9	TRBJ1-6	TGTGCCAGCAGCTTCGACAGCTATAATTCACCCCTCCACTTT	CASSFDSYNSPLHF
.	TRBD1	TRBV6-5	TRBJ1-1	TGTGCCAGCAGAACAGGGGGCGCTGGCACTGAAGCTTTCTTT	CASRTGGAGTEAFF
.	TRBD1	TRBV5-1	TRBJ2-3	TGCGCCAGCAGCTTGGACCTAACTGGACAGGGCACAGATACGCAGTATTTT	CASSLDLTGQGTDTQYF
.	TRBD2	TRBV5-5	TRBJ2-5	TGTGCCAGCAGCTTGGCTAGCGGACAAGAGACCCAGTACTTC	CASSLASGQETQYF
.	.	TRBV28	TRBJ1-5	TGTGCCAGCAACCAAGGGGACACTCATAGCAATCAGCCCCAGCATTTT	CASNQGDTHSNQPQHF
.	.	TRBV2	TRBJ1-6	TGTGCCAGCAGTGAAGACAGCACGTATAATTCACCCCTCCACTTT	CASSEDSTYNSPLHF
.	.	TRBV19	TRBJ1-3	TGTGCCAGTAGTATTTCGCGGGTAAACTCTGGAAACACCATATATTTT	CASSISRVNSGNTIYF
.	TRBD1	TRBV27	TRBJ1-4	TGTGCCAGCAGCCGGACAGGATATAATGAAAAACTGTTTTTT	CASSRTGYNEKLFF
.	.	TRBV2	TRBJ2-5	TGTGCCAGCAGAGGGGTTTTGGAGACCCAGTACTTC	CASRGVLETQYF
.	TRBD2	TRBV5-1	TRBJ2-1	TGCGCCAGCAGCGACCGACTAGCGGGGGCCTACAATGAGCAGTTCTTC	CASSDRLAGAYNEQFF
.	.	TRBV18	TRBJ1-2	TGTGCCAGCTCACCCCAGTTGGGGAAGGGGGATGGCTACACCTTC	CASSPQLGKGDGYTF
.	.	TRBV6-4	TRBJ2-3	TGTGCCAGCAGTGTCCAGGCCGCCACAGATACGCAGTATTTT	CASSVQAATDTQYF